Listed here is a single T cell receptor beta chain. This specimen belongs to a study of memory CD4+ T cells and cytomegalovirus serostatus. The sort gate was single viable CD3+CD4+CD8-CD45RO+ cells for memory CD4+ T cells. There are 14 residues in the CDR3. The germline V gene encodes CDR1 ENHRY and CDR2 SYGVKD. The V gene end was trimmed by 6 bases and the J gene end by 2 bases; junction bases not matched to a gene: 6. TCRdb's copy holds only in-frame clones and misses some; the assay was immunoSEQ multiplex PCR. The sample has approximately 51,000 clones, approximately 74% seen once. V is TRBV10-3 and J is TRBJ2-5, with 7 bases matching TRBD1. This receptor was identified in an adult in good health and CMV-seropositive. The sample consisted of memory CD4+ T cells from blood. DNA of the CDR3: TGTGCCATCAGCAGCTCGACAGGGCAAGAGACCCAGTACTTC. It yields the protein CAISSSTGQETQYF.